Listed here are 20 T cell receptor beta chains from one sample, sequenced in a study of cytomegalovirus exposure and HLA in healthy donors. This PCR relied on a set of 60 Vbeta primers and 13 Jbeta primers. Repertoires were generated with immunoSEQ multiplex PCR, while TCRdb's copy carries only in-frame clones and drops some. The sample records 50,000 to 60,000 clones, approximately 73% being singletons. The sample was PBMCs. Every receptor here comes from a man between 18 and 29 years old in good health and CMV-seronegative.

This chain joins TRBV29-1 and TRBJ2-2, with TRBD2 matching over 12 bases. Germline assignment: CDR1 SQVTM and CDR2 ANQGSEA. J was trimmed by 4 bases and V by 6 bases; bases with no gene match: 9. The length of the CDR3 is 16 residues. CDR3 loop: CSVATSGRFSTGELFF. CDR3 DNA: TGCAGCGTAGCGACTAGCGGGAGATTCAGCACCGGGGAGCTGTTTTTT.

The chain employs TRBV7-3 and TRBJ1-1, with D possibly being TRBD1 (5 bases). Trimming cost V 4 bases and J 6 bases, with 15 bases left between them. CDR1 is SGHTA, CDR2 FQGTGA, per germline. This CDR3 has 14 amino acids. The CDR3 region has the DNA TGTGCCAGCAGCTCCTGGGGGGGGAGTGCTGAAGCTTTCTTT. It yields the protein CASSSWGGSAEAFF.

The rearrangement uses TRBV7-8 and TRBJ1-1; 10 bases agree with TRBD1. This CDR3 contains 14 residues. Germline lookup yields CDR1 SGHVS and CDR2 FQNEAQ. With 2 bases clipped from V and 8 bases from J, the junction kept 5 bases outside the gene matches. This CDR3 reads CASSLIRGQGEAFF. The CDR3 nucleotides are TGTGCCAGCAGCTTAATTAGGGGACAGGGGGAAGCTTTCTTT.

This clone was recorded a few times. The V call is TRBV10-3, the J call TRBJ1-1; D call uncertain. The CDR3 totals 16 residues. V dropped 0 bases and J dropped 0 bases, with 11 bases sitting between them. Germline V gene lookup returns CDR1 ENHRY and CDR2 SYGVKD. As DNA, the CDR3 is TGTGCCATCAGTGAGTCTATAGGGAGCGTGAACACTGAAGCTTTCTTT. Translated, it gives CAISESIGSVNTEAFF.

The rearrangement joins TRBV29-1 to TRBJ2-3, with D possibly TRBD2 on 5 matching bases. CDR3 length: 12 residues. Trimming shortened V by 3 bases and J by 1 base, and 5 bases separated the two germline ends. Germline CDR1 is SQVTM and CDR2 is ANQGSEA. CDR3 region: CSVDGGTDTQYF. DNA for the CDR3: TGCAGCGTTGACGGGGGCACAGATACGCAGTATTTT.

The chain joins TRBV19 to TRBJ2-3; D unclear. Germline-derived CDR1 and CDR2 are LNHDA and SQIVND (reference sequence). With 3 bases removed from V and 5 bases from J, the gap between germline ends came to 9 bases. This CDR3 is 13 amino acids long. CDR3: CASSMASGDTQYF. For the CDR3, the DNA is TGTGCCAGTAGTATGGCTAGTGGAGATACGCAGTATTTT.

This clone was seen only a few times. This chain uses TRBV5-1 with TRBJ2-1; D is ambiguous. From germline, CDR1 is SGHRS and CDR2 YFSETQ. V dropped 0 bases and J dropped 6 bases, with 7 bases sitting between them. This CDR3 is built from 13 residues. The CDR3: CASSLATGNEQFF. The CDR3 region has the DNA TGCGCCAGCAGCTTGGCGACGGGCAATGAGCAGTTCTTC.

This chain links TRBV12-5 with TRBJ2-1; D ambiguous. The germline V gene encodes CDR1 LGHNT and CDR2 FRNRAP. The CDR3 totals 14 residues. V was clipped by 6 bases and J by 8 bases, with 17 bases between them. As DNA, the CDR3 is TGTGCTAGTGGCCCCCAGGCCCTCCCATATGAGCAGTTCTTC. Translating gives CASGPQALPYEQFF.

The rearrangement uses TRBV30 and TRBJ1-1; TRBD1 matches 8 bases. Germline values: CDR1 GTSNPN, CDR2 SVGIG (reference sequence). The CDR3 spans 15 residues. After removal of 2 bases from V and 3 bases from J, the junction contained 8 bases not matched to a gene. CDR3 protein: CAWSPQGAGDTEAFF. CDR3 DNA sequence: TGTGCCTGGAGTCCCCAGGGGGCTGGTGACACTGAAGCTTTCTTT.

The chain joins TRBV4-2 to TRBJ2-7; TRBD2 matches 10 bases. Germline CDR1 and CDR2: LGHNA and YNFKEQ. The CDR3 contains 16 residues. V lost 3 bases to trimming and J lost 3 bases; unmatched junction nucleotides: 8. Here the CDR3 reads CASSHKLAGVNYEQYF. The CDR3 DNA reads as TGTGCCAGCAGCCATAAGCTAGCGGGAGTAAACTACGAGCAGTACTTC.

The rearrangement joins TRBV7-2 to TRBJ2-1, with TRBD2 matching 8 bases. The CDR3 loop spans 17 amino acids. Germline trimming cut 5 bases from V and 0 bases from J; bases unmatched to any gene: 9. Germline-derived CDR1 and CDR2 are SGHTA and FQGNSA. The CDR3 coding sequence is TGTGCCAGCAGCCCCTTCCCGGGAGGGAGCTCCTACAATGAGCAGTTCTTC. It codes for CASSPFPGGSSYNEQFF. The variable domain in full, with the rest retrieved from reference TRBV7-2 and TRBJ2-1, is GAGVSQSPSNKVTEKGKDVELRCDPISGHTALYWYRQSLGQGLEFLIYFQGNSAPDKSGLPSDRFSAERTGGSVSTLTIQRTQQEDSAVYLCASSPFPGGSSYNEQFFGPGTRLTVL.

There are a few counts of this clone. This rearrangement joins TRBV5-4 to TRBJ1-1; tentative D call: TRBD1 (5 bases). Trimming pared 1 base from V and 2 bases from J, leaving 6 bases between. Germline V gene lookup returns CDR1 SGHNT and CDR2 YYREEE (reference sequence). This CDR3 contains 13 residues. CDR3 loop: CASSLTGNTEAFF. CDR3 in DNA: TGTGCCAGCAGCTTGACAGGAAACACTGAAGCTTTCTTT.

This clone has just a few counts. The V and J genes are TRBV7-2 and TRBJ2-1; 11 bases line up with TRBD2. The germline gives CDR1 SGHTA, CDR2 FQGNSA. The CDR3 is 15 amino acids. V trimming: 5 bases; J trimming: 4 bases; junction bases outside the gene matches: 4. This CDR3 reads CASSPRTSGYNEQFF. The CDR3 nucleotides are TGTGCCAGCAGCCCAAGGACTAGCGGGTACAATGAGCAGTTCTTC.

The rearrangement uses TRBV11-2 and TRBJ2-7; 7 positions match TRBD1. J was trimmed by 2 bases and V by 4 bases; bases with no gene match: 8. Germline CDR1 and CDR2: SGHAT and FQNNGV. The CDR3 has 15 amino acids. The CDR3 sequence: CASSSDRVYPYEQYF. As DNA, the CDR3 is TGTGCCAGCAGCTCCGACAGGGTATATCCCTACGAGCAGTACTTC.

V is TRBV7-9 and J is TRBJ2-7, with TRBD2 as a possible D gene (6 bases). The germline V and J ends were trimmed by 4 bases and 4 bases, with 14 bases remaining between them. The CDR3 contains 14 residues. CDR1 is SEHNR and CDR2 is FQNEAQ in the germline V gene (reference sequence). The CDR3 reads CASSSPGVGYEQYF. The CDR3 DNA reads TGTGCCAGCAGCTCTCCGGGAGTGGGGTACGAGCAGTACTTC. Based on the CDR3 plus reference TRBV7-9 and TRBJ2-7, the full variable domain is DTGVSQNPRHKITKRGQNVTFRCDPISEHNRLYWYRQTLGQGPEFLTYFQNEAQLEKSRLLSDRFSAERPKGSFSTLEIQRTEQGDSAMYLCASSSPGVGYEQYFGPGTRLTVT.

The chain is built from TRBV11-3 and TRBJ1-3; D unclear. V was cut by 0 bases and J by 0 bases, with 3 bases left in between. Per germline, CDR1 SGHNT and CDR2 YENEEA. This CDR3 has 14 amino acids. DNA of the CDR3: TGTGCCAGCAGCTTAGAGAGCTCTGGAAACACCATATATTTT. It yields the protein CASSLESSGNTIYF.

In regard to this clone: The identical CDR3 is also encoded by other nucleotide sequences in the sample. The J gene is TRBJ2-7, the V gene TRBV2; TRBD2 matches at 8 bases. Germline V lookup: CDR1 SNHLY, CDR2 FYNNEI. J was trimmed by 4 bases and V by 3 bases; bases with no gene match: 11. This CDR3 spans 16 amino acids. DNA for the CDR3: TGTGCCAGCAGTGAGTTGGGACTAGTATACCCTTACGAGCAGTACTTC. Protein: CASSELGLVYPYEQYF.

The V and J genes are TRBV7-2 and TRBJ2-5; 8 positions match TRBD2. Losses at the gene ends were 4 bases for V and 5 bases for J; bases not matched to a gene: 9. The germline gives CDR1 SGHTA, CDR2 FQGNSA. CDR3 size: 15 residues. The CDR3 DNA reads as TGTGCCAGCAGCTACTTCGGGTCGGGAGGGGAGACCCAGTACTTC. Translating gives CASSYFGSGGETQYF.

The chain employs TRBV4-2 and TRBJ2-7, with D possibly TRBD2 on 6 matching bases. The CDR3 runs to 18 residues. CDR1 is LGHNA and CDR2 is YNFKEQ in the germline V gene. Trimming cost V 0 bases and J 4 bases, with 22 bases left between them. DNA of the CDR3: TGTGCCAGCAGCCAAGAAGCCCTAATAGCGGAACCATTTTACGAGCAGTACTTC. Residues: CASSQEALIAEPFYEQYF.

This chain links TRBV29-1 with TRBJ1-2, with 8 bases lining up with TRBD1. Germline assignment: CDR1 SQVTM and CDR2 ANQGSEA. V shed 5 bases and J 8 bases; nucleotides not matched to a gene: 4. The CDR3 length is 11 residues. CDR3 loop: CSVNDRGGYTF. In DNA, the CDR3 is TGCAGCGTTAATGACAGGGGAGGCTACACCTTC.